Below, one T cell receptor (beta chain) is given with its context. Its antigen is unknown. This entry is derived from a study of shared clonotypes between healthy human individuals. Sequencing was performed with immunoSEQ multiplex PCR; in TCRdb, only in-frame clones are kept and a portion is missing. The sample has 2,100,000 or so clones; 95% are singletons. Recent vaccinations or acute infections were absent in the healthy HIV-negative adult donors. General study findings and limits: In this cohort, only blood was sampled, and tissue repertoires likely differ. Across subsets, estimated richness was generally greater for naive than for memory populations.

V lost 3 bases and J 7 bases, leaving 13 bases between the germline ends. This CDR3 is built from 14 residues. Germline CDR1 reads SGDLS; CDR2 reads YYNGEE. The chain combines TRBV9 with TRBJ1-4, with D possibly TRBD1 on 5 matching bases. This TCR was sampled from a man younger than 30 in good health. Sequences were obtained from naive CD4+ T cells sorted from blood. Subset specified: CD45RA+ positively selected. This CDR3 reads CASSARGVAEKLFF. Written as DNA, the CDR3 is TGTGCCAGCAGCGCCCGAGGGGTGGCTGAAAAACTGTTTTTT.